The T cell receptor beta chain described here comes from a study of blood T cell repertoires in COVID-19. About the study: Both acute and convalescent COVID-19 samples were obtained from the United States, Italy and Spain.

Seattle patients were enrolled during active infection and followed longitudinally. This CDR3 contains 13 residues. V was cut by 1 base and J by 9 bases, with 10 bases left in between. Germline-derived CDR1 and CDR2 are SGHTA and FQGTGA. In the original processing: Amplified reference gene primers provided the basis for estimating nucleated cell counts. Data came from immunoSEQ multiplex PCR; TCRdb stores just in-frame clones and leaves some out. V and J calls plus clone size are reproduced from that table; the DNA served to infer D and trimming. The sample shows about 410,000 clones, about 89% of them seen only once.

This receptor was obtained from a woman in her thirties or forties with COVID-19, enrolled during active disease. The sequencing sample was made of peripheral blood. The rearrangement joins TRBV7-3 to TRBJ2-1, with unresolved D. Here the CDR3 reads CASSLMLGAEQFF. Written as DNA, the CDR3 is TGTGCCAGCAGCTTAATGCTAGGCGCTGAGCAGTTCTTC.